The clone carrying this T cell receptor beta chain was counted between two and nine times. The data were obtained in a study of CD8+ T cells in alopecia areata. Study information: Tofacitinib ran 6 to 18 months, followed by 6 months off drug.

Sample treatment: oral pan-JAK inhibitor, 5-10 mg twice daily. In each case, RNA was isolated and then reverse transcribed into cDNA as the sequencing template. Sequenced by immunoSEQ multiplex PCR; TCRdb stores in-frame clones only, minus some. The repertoire holds over 250,000 clones, about 60% seen once, with about 0.93% in the top ten. This CDR3 contains 14 residues. Per the germline V gene, CDR1 is SGHRS and CDR2 is YFSETQ. Deletions cut 0 bases from V and 6 bases from J, with 11 bases between. This sequence was found in a human donor with alopecia areata. This chain joins TRBV5-1 and TRBJ2-3, with D maybe TRBD2 (5 bases). The sample here was CD4+ T cells sorted from blood, taken at roughly week 52, from a patient treated with tofacitinib. In DNA form, the CDR3 reads TGCGCCAGCAGCTTGGCCCTGGGGAGCGATACGCAGTATTTT. This translates into CASSLALGSDTQYF.